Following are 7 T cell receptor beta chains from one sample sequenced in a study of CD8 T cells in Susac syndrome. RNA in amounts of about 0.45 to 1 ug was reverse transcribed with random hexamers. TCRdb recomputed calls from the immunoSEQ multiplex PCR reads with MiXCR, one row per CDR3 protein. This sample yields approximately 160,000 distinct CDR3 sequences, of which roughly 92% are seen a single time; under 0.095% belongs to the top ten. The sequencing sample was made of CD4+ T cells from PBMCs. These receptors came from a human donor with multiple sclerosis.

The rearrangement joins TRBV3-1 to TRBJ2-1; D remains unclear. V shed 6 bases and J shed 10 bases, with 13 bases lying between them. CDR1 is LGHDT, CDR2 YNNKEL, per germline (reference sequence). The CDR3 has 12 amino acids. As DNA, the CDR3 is TGTGCCAGCAGTCCCGAGGCCAGAGAGCAGTTCTTC. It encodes CASSPEAREQFF.

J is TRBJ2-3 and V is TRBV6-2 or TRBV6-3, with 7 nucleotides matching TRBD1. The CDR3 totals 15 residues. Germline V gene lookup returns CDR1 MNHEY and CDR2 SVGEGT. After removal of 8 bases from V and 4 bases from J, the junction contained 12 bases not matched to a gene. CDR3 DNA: TGTGCCAGCGGCCCTGGGACAGCCCACGCAGATACGCAGTATTTT. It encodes CASGPGTAHADTQYF.

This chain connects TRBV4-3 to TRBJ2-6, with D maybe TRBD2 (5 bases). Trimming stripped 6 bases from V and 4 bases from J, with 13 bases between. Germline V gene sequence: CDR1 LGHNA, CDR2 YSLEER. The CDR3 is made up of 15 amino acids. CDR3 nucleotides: TGCGCCAGCAGTAAGCCCGGGGTCGGGGCCAACGTCCTGACTTTC. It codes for CASSKPGVGANVLTF.

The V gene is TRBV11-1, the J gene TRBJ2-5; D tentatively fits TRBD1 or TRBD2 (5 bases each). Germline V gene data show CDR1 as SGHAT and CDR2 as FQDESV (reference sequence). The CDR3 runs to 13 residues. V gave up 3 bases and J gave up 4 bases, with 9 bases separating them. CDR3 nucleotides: TGTGCCAGCAGCTTCATTGGGGGAGAGACCCAGTACTTC. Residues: CASSFIGGETQYF.

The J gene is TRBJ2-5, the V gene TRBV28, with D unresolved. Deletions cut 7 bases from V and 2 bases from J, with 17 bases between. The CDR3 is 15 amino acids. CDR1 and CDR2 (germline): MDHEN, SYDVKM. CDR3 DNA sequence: TGTGCCAGCACCACCCAGTGGGAAAGACAAGAGACCCAGTACTTC. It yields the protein CASTTQWERQETQYF.

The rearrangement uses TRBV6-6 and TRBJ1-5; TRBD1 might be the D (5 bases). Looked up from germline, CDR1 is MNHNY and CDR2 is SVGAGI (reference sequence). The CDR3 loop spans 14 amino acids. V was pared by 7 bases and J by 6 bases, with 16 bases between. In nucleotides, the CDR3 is TGTGCCAGCAAGATCGATGGGGGGATTCAGCCCCAGCATTTT. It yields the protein CASKIDGGIQPQHF.

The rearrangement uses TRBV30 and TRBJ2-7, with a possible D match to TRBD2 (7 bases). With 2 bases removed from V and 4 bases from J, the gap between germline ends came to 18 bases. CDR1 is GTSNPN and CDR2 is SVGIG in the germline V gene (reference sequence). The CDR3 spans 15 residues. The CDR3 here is CAWSYPRGAKYEQYF. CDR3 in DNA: TGTGCCTGGAGTTACCCACGGGGGGCTAAATACGAGCAGTACTTC.